This note documents a single T cell receptor beta chain sequence. This clone's antigen is unknown. No base quality information exists; no much larger clone differs at one position. The data were obtained in a study of shared clonotypes between healthy human individuals (TCRdb year 2020). Describing the broader study: A couple of women and three men aged 18 to 49 years were included in the cohort. To estimate repertoire size and how much clonotype sharing occurs between individuals, the study deeply sequenced the blood TCR repertoires of five healthy adults. Between about 0.85 and 8.9 billion PBMCs per donor were obtained by leukapheresis. To increase sequencing depth and limit assay-specific biases, TCR repertoire library preparation and sequencing were carried out by different laboratories using diverse techniques. For each donor, CD4 naive and CD4 memory were each given three plates, CD8 naive was given two plates, and CD8 memory was given one plate.

CD8 naive samples consisted of CD45RO-negative cells that were positively selected for CCR7, yielding a CD45RA+CCR7+ population without TemRA cells. The donors were healthy, HIV-negative adults with no recently reported acute infections or vaccinations. Every donor was a Caucasian adult residing in Nashville, Tennessee, USA. Blood was collected by leukapheresis, and PBMCs were isolated by Ficoll-Histopaque density gradient centrifugation and then cryopreserved in liquid nitrogen vapor phase. Analytical flow cytometry was used to check the purity and quantity of every magnetically sorted T cell population. Genomic DNA was isolated from each sorted fraction and quantified by UV absorbance on a Nanodrop 2000c. The CDR3 runs 15 residues from the cysteine to the phenylalanine. Here the CDR3 DNA is all that survives: 45 bases in frame from base 1. CDR1 GTSNPN and CDR2 SVGIG were looked up in the germline V gene (reference sequence). Trimming accounts for 5 bases at V and 5 bases at J, while the number of junction bases matched to no gene is 11.

What the work shows at the level of the full study, not this receptor alone: When a few donors were compared, the shared fraction of clonotypes was around 5.1% for naive CD4, approximately 3.3% for naive CD8, 2% to 2.5% for memory CD4, and less than 0.45% for memory CD8. Based on pairwise subsampling, the degree of clonotype sharing among donors was expected to be affected by sequencing depth. Even with the large sequencing depth, rarefaction of the sorted-subset datasets indicated that sequencing was incomplete. The small number of donors limited the genetic and exposure-history diversity represented. Naive subsets generally had larger estimated clonotype richness than memory subsets. Compared with non-shared clonotypes, the clonotypes found in all four sorted-subset donors had higher generation probabilities. Sampling was restricted to blood, and TCR repertoires in tissue are likely to differ from TCR repertoires in blood.

Using the deep immunoSEQ assay, TCR CDR3 regions were amplified from genomic DNA by multiplex PCR. For each cell subset, the extracted genomic DNA was distributed evenly across all wells of several immunoSEQ 96-well plates, and each plate served as one replicate. For sorted subsets, around 200 ng genomic DNA, equal to some 28,000 T cell genomes, was loaded into each replicate PCR. Purified libraries were measured with a Qubit 3.0 fluorometer, size-checked on a Bioanalyzer 2100, and measured again with the KAPA Library Quantification kit. A separate single-read 150-cycle Illumina NextSeq 550 flow cell was used to sequence each immunoSEQ 96-well plate. In the paper's pipeline: The immunoSEQ output contained only junctional sequences without quality scores, so filtering could not match that applied to full-length reads. Sequences were annotated with PyIR, a Python wrapper for IgBLAST v1.9, and V/J genes and CDR3 were assigned using IMGT germline references. Reads were removed for weak V/J assignments (E-value above 1e-6), missing CDR3, stop codons, out-of-frame junctions, or ambiguous translated residues. V3J clonotypes were defined by identical inferred V gene, J gene, and CDR3 amino acid sequence. The percentage overlap between two repertoires was calculated by dividing the number of shared unique clonotypes by the size of the smaller repertoire. RTK rarefaction, the Chao1 estimator, and Recon v2.1 estimates of unobserved clonotypes were used to assess repertoire richness. Generation probabilities were computed with OLGA for all TCRbeta clonotypes obtained by the gDNA method from a few donors. Here the immuneACCESS table is served through TCRdb, limited to in-frame sequences with V and J called. Missing clones are a known gap in these copies; in checked studies unresolved V genes cover under half, and the rest lacks a known reason. Clonal size and the V and J genes are those of that table, whereas D and trimming came from the DNA. This sample lists 2 million or so clones; approximately 95% were detected once. Of the sample, 1.1% falls within the top ten clones.

The sequence derives from a man between 18 and 35 years old in good health. In this chain, TRBV30 is recombined with TRBJ1-4, with 7 bases aligning to TRBD1. The material sequenced was naive CD8+ T cells sorted from blood. Reading the label with the study, this specimen's cell subset or site is: CD45RA+CCR7+. Here is the DNA: TGTGCCTGGGACAGGGAACGGGGCTTGAATGAAAAACTGTTTTTT. Translated, this is CAWDRERGLNEKLFF. Outside the CDR3, residues come from the reference TRBV30 and TRBJ1-4 proteins, so the full variable domain is: SQTIHQWPATLVQPVGSPLSLECTVEGTSNPNLYWYRQAAGRGLQLLFYSVGIGQISSEVPQNLSASRPQDRQFILSSKKLLLSDSGFYLCAWDRERGLNEKLFFGSGTQLSVL.